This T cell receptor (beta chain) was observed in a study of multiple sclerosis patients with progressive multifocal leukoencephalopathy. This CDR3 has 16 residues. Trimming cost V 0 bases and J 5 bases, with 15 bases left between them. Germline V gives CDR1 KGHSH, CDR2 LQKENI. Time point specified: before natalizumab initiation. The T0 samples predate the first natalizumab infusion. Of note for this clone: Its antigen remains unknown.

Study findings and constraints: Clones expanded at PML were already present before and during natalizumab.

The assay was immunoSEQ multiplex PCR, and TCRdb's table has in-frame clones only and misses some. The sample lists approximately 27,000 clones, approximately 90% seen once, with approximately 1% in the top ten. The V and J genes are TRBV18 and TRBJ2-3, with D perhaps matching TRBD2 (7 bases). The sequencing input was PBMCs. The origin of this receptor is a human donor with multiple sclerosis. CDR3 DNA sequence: TGTGCCAGCTCACCACCAGGGGGGGCCAGGGGAGATACGCAGTATTTT. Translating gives CASSPPGGARGDTQYF.